Here is one T cell receptor (beta chain) with its context. The CDR3 loop spans 14 amino acids. V trimming: 4 bases; J trimming: 4 bases; junction bases outside the gene matches: 4. Germline loops: CDR1 SNHLY, CDR2 FYNNEI. This sample stems from a study of blood T cell repertoires in COVID-19. Study as a whole: The United States, Italy and Spain were the sources of the acute and convalescent COVID-19 samples. Sample material is recorded as cDNA or gDNA derived from T cells, B-cell-depleted T cells, or PBMCs.

In the original analysis: From reference gene primer amplification, estimates of nucleated cell counts were derived. The data were produced by immunoSEQ multiplex PCR, yet TCRdb's version contains in-frame clones alone and is incomplete. V, J and clone size are taken as reported in that table, and D and trimming were inferred from the DNA itself. The table shows some 200,000 clones, with more than 75% occurring only once. The specimen sequenced was peripheral blood. The gene calls are TRBV2 and TRBJ2-3; 8 nucleotides match TRBD2. The clonotype originates from a man in his forties or fifties who had recovered from COVID-19. The CDR3 spells CASSAGRAADTQYF. CDR3 nucleotides: TGTGCCAGCAGTGCCGGGAGGGCGGCAGATACGCAGTATTTT.